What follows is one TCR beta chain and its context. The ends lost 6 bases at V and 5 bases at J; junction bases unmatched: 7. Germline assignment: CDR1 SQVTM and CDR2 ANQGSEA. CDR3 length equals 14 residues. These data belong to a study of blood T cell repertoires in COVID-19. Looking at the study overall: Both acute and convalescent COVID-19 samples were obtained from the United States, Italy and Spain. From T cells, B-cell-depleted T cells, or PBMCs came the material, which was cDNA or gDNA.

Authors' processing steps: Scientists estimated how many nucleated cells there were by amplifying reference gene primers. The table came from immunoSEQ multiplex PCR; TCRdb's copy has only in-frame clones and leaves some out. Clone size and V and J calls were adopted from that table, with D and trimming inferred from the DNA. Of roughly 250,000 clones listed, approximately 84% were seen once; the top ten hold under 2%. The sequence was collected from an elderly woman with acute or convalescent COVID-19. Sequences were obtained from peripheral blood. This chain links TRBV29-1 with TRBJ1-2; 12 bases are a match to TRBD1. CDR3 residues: CSVAGTGGGYGYTF. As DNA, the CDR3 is TGCAGCGTCGCCGGGACAGGGGGCGGGTATGGCTACACCTTC.